The clone carrying this T cell receptor beta chain came up many times. Its antigen is still unknown. Amplified regions were TCR beta CDR3 sequences from RNA transcripts. When the TCR CDR3 underwent first-round RT-PCR, the HTBI primer set was used. TCRdb reanalysed the multiplex PCR reads using MiXCR and keeps one entry per CDR3 protein. The sample has about 320,000 distinct CDR3 sequences, around 17% seen once; the top ten hold around a third. Used for diagnoses were clinical symptoms, serum thyroxine and TRAb, thyroid ultrasound and orbital computed tomography. These data belong to a study of T cells in Graves' hyperthyroidism and ophthalmopathy. Findings and caveats of the study: The blood repertoire included most of the expanded thyroid clonotypes above 0.001. A model of 13 V-J features distinguished ophthalmopathy from stable hyperthyroidism.

This receptor was identified in a man aged 30-40 years with Graves' hyperthyroidism. Sequenced material: blood.

The CDR3 is CASSQGEGFYKYF. The CDR3 DNA is TGTGCCAGCAGCCAAGGGGAAGGTTTCTATAAGTATTTT. The chain is built from TRBV3-1 and TRBJ2-3; D remains unclear. V lost 1 base and J lost 13, with 15 bases in between. The germline V gene encodes CDR1 LGHDT and CDR2 YNNKEL (reference sequence). There are 13 residues in the CDR3.